This T cell receptor (beta chain) comes out of a study of T cells in Graves' hyperthyroidism and ophthalmopathy. Diagnoses were made from clinical symptoms, serum measures (thyroxine and TRAb), thyroid ultrasound and orbital computed tomography. This clonotype has ten or more counts. Researchers amplified the TCR beta CDR3 regions from RNA transcripts. Primed by the HTBI set, a first-round RT-PCR was run on the TCR CDR3. MiXCR, run by TCRdb on the multiplex PCR reads, gives a single entry per CDR3 protein. The sample has a few hundred thousand distinct CDR3 sequences; 13% to 15% are singletons. Material for sequencing was blood. The clonotype comes from a woman aged 18-30 years with Graves' hyperthyroidism.

The CDR3: CASSWGRAGDTQYF. The CDR3 nucleotides are TGTGCCAGCAGTTGGGGCAGGGCGGGAGATACGCAGTATTTT. The chain links TRBV6-1 to TRBJ2-3; D might be TRBD1 or TRBD2, each matching 5 bases. Per germline, CDR1 MNHNS and CDR2 SASEGT. V lost 5 bases and J 5 bases, leaving 14 bases between the germline ends. The CDR3 has 14 amino acids.